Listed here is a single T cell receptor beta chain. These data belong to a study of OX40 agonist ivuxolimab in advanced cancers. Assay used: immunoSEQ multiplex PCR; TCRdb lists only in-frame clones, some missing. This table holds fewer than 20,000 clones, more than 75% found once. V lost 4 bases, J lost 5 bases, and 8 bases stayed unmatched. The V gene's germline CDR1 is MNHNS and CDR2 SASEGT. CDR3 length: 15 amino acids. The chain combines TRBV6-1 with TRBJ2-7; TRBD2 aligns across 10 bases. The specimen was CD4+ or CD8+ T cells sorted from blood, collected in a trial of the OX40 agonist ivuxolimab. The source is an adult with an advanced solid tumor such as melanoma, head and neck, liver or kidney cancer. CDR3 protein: CASSVLAGENDEQYF. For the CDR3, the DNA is TGTGCCAGCAGTGTCCTAGCGGGAGAAAACGACGAGCAGTACTTC.